The TCR beta chain described here comes from a study of tumor-infiltrating lymphocytes in primary liver carcinoma. About the study: About 3.65 to 7.13 million productive TCRbeta reads were obtained from the samples, with similar numbers across tissue types. The study's findings and limits: Tumors carried a top-250-clone fraction significantly exceeding that of blood (p = 0.039). All five tumor regions shared only about 8-25% of top clones.

With regard to this clonotype: What it binds is unknown. The junction differs from germline at one of its ends, possibly a read error.

The CDR3 has 12 residues. Between 20 and 30 mg of unsorted bulk tissue served as the source from which RNA and DNA were co-extracted. Donors were untreated and chronically infected with HBV. From 500 ng of total RNA, TCR beta-specific cDNA was reverse-transcribed using a constant-region primer. Amplification in three nested multiplex PCR rounds with slightly modified ARM-PCR gave rise to TCR beta libraries. TRBV1-TRBV30 forward and Cbeta reverse primers drove the first two roughly 10-cycle rounds. TCRdb passed the multiplex PCR reads through MiXCR, listing each CDR3 protein once. The sample includes 45,000 to 55,000 distinct CDR3 sequences, less than 75% of them seen just once.

Sequenced material: liver tumor tissue from sampling region 5. Specified subset: tumor region T5, tumor centre. The receptor comes from a man aged 35 to 55 with primary liver carcinoma and hepatitis B virus infection. The chain links TRBV12-3 or TRBV12-4 to TRBJ2-1; D is ambiguous. The CDR3 DNA reads TGTGCTAGCAGTTTACTGACCCTTGAACAGTTCTTC. Translating it yields CASSLLTLEQFF.